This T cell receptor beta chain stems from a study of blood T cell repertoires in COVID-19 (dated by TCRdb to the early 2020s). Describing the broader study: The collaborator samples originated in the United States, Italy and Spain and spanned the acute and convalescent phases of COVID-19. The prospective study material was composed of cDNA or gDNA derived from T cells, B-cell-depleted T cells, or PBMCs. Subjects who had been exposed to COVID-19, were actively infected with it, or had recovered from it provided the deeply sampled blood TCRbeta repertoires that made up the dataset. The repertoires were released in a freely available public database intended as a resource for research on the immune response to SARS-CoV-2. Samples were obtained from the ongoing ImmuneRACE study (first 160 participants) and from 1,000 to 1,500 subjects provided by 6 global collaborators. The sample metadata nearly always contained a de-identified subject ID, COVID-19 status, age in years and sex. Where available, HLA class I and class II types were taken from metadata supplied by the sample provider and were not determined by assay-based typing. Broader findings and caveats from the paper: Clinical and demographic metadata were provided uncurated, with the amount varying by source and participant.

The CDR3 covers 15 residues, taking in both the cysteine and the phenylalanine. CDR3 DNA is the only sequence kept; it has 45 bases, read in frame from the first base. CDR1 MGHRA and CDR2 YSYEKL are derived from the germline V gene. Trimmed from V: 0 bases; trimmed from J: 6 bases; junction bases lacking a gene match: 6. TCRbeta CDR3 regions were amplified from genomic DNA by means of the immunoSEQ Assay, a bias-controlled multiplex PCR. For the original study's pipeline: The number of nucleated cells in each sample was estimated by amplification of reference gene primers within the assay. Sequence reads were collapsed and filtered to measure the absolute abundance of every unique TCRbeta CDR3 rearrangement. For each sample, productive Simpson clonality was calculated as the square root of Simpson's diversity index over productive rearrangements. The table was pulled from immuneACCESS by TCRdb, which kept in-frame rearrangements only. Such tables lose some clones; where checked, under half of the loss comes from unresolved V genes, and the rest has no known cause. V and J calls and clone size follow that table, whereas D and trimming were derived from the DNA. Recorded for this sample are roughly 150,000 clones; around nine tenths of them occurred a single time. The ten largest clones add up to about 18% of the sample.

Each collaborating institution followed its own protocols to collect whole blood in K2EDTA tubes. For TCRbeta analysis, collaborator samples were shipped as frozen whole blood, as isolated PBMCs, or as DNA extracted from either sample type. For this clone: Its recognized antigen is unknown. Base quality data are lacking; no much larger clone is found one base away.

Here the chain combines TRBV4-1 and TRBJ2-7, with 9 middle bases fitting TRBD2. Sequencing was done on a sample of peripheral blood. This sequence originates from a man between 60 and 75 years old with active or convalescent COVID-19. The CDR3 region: CASSQDRAGGGEQYF. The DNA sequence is TGCGCCAGCAGCCAAGACAGAGCGGGGGGCGGCGAGCAGTACTTC.